These 17 T cell receptor beta chains were sequenced from one sample in a study of vaccination and CD4 T cells after COVID-19. Antigen specificity for these receptors is unknown. The treatment denotes: roughly 11-day PBMC culture with coronavirus spike peptide pools or control peptides (ViraFEST assay). Those CD4+ T cells from the unexposed donor predate the COVID-19 pandemic (2011-2018). Scientists ran DNA taken from cultured CD4+ T cells through the Oncomine TCR Beta short-read assay for sequencing. In this case, cultured CD4+ T cells provided the extracted genomic DNA. TCRdb redid the calling of the PCR reads with MiXCR, one entry per CDR3 protein. The sample lists about 11,000 distinct CDR3 sequences, approximately 29% seen once, with roughly 14% in the top ten. Material for sequencing was CD4+ T cells from blood, cultured in vitro. These receptor sequences come from a human donor in good health.

The table lists this clonotype with a few counts. The V gene is TRBV20-1, the J gene TRBJ2-3; weak D call: TRBD1 (6 bases). The CDR3 has 14 residues. Germline assignment: CDR1 DFQATT and CDR2 SNEGSKA (reference sequence). V shed 5 bases and J shed 4 bases, with 16 bases lying between them. Here the CDR3 reads CSAAPTGGADTQYF. DNA for the CDR3: TGCAGTGCTGCCCCGACAGGAGGCGCAGATACGCAGTATTTT.

In its sample, this clonotype was seen a few times. The rearrangement uses TRBV7-2 and TRBJ2-2; D is undetermined. There are 13 residues in the CDR3. In germline, CDR1 is SGHTA, CDR2 FQGNSA. Between the trimmed V and J ends, which lost 0 bases and 6 bases, there was a span of 5 bases. DNA of the CDR3: TGTGCCAGCAGCTTAGCGGTGGCCGGGGAGCTGTTTTTT. This sequence encodes CASSLAVAGELFF. Full variable domain (outside the CDR3, taken from reference TRBV7-2 and TRBJ2-2): GAGVSQSPSNKVTEKGKDVELRCDPISGHTALYWYRQSLGQGLEFLIYFQGNSAPDKSGLPSDRFSAERTGGSVSTLTIQRTQQEDSAVYLCASSLAVAGELFFGEGSRLTVL.

The gene calls are TRBV6-1 and TRBJ2-1, with 9 bases identical to TRBD1. Losses at the gene ends were 7 bases for V and 7 bases for J; bases not matched to a gene: 11. CDR3 length equals 15 residues. CDR1 is MNHNS and CDR2 is SASEGT in the germline V gene. The CDR3 spells CASKPSGTGLNEQFF. CDR3 nucleotides: TGTGCCAGCAAACCTTCCGGGACAGGGTTAAATGAGCAGTTCTTC.

This clonotype was seen only a few times. The V gene is TRBV6-2 or TRBV6-3, the J gene TRBJ2-3, with 13 bases aligning to TRBD2. J was trimmed by 4 bases and V by 2 bases; bases with no gene match: 9. Germline V lookup: CDR1 MNHEY, CDR2 SVGEGT. CDR3 size: 18 residues. The CDR3, as DNA: TGTGCCAGCAGTTACCCCACTAGCGGGAGGGCCCTCCCAGATACGCAGTATTTT. Translating it yields CASSYPTSGRALPDTQYF.

This clonotype was counted a few times. V gene TRBV6-2 or TRBV6-3 combines with J gene TRBJ1-5; possibly TRBD1 for D (5 bases). This CDR3 contains 16 residues. Germline V gene data show CDR1 as MNHEY and CDR2 as SVGEGT. The V and J ends lost 7 bases and 0 bases respectively, with 16 bases between them. The chain's CDR3 is CASMGQGLYSNQPQHF. CDR3 in DNA: TGTGCCAGCATGGGGCAGGGCCTATATAGCAATCAGCCCCAGCATTTT.

The chain combines TRBV7-9 with TRBJ2-2; a weak D match, TRBD1 (6 bases). The ends were cut back, 5 bases at V and 1 base at J, with 14 bases in the middle. The V gene's germline CDR1 is SEHNR and CDR2 FQNEAQ (reference sequence). This CDR3 is 16 amino acids long. Here the CDR3 DNA reads TGTGCCAGCAGCCTGGGGGCCCCAGGGAACACCGGGGAGCTGTTTTTT. Translating gives CASSLGAPGNTGELFF.

This rearrangement joins TRBV20-1 to TRBJ2-3, with TRBD2 identical over 10 bases. CDR3 size: 15 residues. Germline trimming cut 3 bases from V and 4 bases from J; bases unmatched to any gene: 7. The V gene's germline CDR1 is DFQATT and CDR2 SNEGSKA (reference sequence). The CDR3 loop reads CSASRVSGRSDTQYF. CDR3 bases: TGCAGTGCTAGTCGGGTTAGCGGGAGGTCAGATACGCAGTATTTT.

The chain recombines TRBV28 with TRBJ2-7, with D perhaps given as TRBD1 or TRBD2 (6 bases each). V was trimmed by 6 bases and J by 2 bases, leaving 17 bases between them. This CDR3 is built from 15 residues. Germline-derived CDR1 and CDR2 are MDHEN and SYDVKM. CDR3 amino acids: CASRGGTTTPYEQYF. The CDR3 coding sequence is TGTGCCAGCAGAGGAGGGACAACTACTCCCTACGAGCAGTACTTC.

The rearrangement uses TRBV5-1 and TRBJ1-2; possibly TRBD1 for D (5 bases). The CDR3 is 15 residues long. CDR1 and CDR2 (germline): SGHRS, YFSETQ. V was clipped by 4 bases and J by 2 bases, with 15 bases between them. As DNA, the CDR3 is TGCGCCAGCAGCCCGGACGCGGGACGGAACTATGGCTACACCTTC. Protein product: CASSPDAGRNYGYTF.

This clonotype was recorded a few times. This chain joins TRBV20-1 and TRBJ2-1; the D is unclear. V was pared by 3 bases and J by 0 bases, with 9 bases between. The CDR3 covers 14 residues. In germline, CDR1 is DFQATT, CDR2 SNEGSKA (reference sequence). CDR3 coding DNA: TGCAGTGCTAGCCGAAAGCCCTCCTACAATGAGCAGTTCTTC. It yields the protein CSASRKPSYNEQFF.

This clonotype occurred a few times. J is TRBJ2-7 and V is TRBV7-2, with TRBD1 identical over 8 bases. The junction had 7 bases not matched to a gene; V was cut back by 4 bases and J by 5 bases. The CDR3 is 14 amino acids. Germline V gene data show CDR1 as SGHTA and CDR2 as FQGNSA. The CDR3 DNA reads TGTGCCAGCAGCTCCAGGACAGGGACGAACGAGCAGTACTTC. It specifies CASSSRTGTNEQYF. The full variable domain, with the rest looked up from reference TRBV7-2 and TRBJ2-7, is GAGVSQSPSNKVTEKGKDVELRCDPISGHTALYWYRQSLGQGLEFLIYFQGNSAPDKSGLPSDRFSAERTGGSVSTLTIQRTQQEDSAVYLCASSSRTGTNEQYFGPGTRLTVT.

The chain employs TRBV11-1 and TRBJ2-7; 7 nucleotides line up with TRBD1. After removal of 5 bases from V and 2 bases from J, the junction contained 9 bases not matched to a gene. In germline, CDR1 is SGHAT, CDR2 FQDESV (reference sequence). The CDR3 totals 15 residues. In nucleotides, the CDR3 is TGTGCCAGCAGCAGCCACCGGGACAGAGCCTACGAGCAGTACTTC. Translated, it gives CASSSHRDRAYEQYF.

V is TRBV4-1 and J is TRBJ2-7; TRBD1 matches at 7 bases. CDR3 length: 15 amino acids. Germline V gene lookup returns CDR1 MGHRA and CDR2 YSYEKL. With 3 bases clipped from V and 4 bases from J, the junction kept 9 bases outside the gene matches. CDR3 in DNA: TGCGCCAGCAGCCATCCGGGGACAGTGATATACGAGCAGTACTTC. As protein: CASSHPGTVIYEQYF.

A few counts support this clonotype. The rearrangement joins TRBV7-9 to TRBJ2-3; possibly TRBD1 or TRBD2 for D (6 bases each). Germline lookup yields CDR1 SEHNR and CDR2 FQNEAQ (reference sequence). The CDR3 has 16 residues. The ends were cut back, 5 bases at V and 0 bases at J, with 15 bases in the middle. CDR3: CASSQWGAESTDTQYF. CDR3 nucleotide sequence: TGTGCCAGCAGCCAGTGGGGGGCAGAAAGCACAGATACGCAGTATTTT.

The chain joins TRBV29-1 to TRBJ2-5, with a tentative D call TRBD1 (5 bases). Germline-derived CDR1 and CDR2 are SQVTM and ANQGSEA. The V end lost 1 base, the J end lost 3 bases, and 12 bases lay between the germline ends. There are 14 residues in the CDR3. CDR3 coding DNA: TGCAGCGTTGAAGGGGGCAGGGTAAAAGAGACCCAGTACTTC. This translates into CSVEGGRVKETQYF.

This clonotype has just a few counts. The chain carries TRBV7-9 and TRBJ2-1; D gene uncertain. Germline V gene data show CDR1 as SEHNR and CDR2 as FQNEAQ (reference sequence). With 6 bases removed from V and 12 bases from J, the gap between germline ends came to 18 bases. The CDR3 spans 13 residues. CDR3: CASSPSGLLWQFF. Here the CDR3 DNA reads TGTGCCAGCAGTCCTAGTGGCCTTCTATGGCAGTTCTTC.

Note on this clonotype: At one end, the junction sequence differs from germline, possibly due to a read error. The chain uses TRBV7-7 and TRBJ1-1; D ambiguous. The CDR3 is 13 residues long. Looked up from germline, CDR1 is SSHAT and CDR2 is FNYEAQ (reference sequence). The CDR3 spells CASSLNLGTEAFF. CDR3 bases: TGTGCTAGCAGCTTAAATCTTGGCACTGAAGCTTTCTTT.